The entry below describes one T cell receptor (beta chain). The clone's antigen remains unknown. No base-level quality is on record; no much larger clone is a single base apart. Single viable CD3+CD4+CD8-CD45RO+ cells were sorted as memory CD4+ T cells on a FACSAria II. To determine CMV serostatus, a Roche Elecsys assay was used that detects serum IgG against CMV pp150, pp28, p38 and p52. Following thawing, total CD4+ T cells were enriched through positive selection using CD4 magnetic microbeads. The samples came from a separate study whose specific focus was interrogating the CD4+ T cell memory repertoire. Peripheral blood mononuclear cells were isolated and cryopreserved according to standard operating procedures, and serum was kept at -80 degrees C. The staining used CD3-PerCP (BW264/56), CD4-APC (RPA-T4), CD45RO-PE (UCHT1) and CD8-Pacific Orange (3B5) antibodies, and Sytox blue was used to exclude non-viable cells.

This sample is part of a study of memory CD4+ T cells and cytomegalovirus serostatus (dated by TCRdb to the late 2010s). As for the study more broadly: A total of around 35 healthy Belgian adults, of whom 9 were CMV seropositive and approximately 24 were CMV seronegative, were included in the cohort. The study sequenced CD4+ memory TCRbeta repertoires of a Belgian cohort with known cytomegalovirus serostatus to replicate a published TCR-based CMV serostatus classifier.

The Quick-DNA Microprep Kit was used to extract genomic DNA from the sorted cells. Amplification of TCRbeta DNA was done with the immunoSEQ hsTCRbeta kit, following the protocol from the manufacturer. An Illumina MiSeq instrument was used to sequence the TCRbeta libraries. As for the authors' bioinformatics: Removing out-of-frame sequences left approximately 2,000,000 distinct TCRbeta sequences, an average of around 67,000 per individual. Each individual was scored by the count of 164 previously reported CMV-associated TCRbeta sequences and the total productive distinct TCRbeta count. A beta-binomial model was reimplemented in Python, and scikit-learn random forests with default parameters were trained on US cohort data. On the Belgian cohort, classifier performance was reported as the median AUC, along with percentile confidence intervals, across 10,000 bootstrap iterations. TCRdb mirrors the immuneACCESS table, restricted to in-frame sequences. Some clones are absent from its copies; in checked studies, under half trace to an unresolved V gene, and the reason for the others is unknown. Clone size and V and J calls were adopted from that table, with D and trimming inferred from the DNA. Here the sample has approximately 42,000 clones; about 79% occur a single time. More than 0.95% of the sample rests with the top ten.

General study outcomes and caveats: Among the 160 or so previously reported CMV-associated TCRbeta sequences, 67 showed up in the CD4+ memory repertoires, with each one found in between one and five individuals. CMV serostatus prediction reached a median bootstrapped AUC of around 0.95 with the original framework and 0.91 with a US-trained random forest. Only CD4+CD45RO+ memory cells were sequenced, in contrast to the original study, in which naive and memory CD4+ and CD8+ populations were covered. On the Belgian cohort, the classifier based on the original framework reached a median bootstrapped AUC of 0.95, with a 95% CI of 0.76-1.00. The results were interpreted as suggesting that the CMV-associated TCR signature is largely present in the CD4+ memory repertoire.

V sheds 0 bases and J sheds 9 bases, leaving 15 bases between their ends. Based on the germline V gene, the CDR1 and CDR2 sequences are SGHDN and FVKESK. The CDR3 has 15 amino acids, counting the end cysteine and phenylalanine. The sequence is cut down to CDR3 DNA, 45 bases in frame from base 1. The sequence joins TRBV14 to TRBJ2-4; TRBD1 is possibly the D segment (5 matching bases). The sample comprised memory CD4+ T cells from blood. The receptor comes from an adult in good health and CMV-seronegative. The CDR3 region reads CASSQDRTSQGIQYF. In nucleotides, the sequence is TGTGCCAGCAGCCAAGATCGGACAAGCCAGGGCATTCAGTACTTC.